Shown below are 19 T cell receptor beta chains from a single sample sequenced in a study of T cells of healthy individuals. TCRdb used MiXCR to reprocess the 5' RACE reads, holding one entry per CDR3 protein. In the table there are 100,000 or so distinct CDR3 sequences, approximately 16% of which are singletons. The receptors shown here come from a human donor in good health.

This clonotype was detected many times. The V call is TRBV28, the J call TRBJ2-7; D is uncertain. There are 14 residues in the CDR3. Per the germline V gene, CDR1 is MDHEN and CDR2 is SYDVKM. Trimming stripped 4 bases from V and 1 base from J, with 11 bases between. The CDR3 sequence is CASSSVSLSYEQYF. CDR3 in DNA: TGTGCCAGCAGTTCAGTCAGTCTTTCCTACGAGCAGTACTTC.

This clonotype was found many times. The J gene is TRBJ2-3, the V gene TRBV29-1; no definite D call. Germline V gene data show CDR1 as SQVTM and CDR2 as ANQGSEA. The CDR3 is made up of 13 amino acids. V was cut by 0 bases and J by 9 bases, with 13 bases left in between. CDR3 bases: TGCAGCGTTGAAGAACGGACCCTTTGGACGCAGTATTTT. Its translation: CSVEERTLWTQYF.

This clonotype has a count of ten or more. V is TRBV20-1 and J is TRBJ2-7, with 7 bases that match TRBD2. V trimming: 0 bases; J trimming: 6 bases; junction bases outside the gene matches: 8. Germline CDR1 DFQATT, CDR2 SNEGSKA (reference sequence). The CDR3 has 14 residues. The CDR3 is CSARDGLGSAEQYF. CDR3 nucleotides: TGCAGTGCTAGAGACGGACTAGGATCTGCCGAGCAGTACTTC.

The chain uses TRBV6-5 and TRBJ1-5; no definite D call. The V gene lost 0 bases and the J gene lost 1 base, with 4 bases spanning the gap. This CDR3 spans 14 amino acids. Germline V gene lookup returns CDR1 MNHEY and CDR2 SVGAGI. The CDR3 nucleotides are TGTGCCAGCAGTTACTCTCGGAGCAATCAGCCCCAGCATTTT. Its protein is CASSYSRSNQPQHF.

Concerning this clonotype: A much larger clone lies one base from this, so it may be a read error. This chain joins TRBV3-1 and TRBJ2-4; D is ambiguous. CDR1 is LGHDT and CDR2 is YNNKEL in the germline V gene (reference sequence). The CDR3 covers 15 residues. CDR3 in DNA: TGTGTCAGCAGCCAAGATTCCGGTTTGCAGAACATTCAGTACTTC. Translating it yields CVSSQDSGLQNIQYF.

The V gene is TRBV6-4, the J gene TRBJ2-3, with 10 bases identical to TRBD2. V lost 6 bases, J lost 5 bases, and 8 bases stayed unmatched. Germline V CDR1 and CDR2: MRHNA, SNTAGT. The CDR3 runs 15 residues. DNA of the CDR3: TGTGCCAGCAGCTCAGCGGGGGGGCGTGGAGATACGCAGTATTTT. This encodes CASSSAGGRGDTQYF.

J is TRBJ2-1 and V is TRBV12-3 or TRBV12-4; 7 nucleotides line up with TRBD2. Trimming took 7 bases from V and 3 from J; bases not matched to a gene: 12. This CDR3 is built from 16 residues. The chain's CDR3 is CASTPRGEGRYNEQFF. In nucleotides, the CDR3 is TGTGCCAGCACCCCCCGGGGGGAGGGGCGCTACAATGAGCAGTTCTTC.

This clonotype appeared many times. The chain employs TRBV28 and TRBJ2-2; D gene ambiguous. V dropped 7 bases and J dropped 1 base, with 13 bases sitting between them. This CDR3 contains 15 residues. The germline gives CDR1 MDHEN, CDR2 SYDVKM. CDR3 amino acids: CASTVWEGNTGELFF. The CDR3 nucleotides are TGTGCCAGCACAGTTTGGGAAGGGAACACCGGGGAGCTGTTTTTT.

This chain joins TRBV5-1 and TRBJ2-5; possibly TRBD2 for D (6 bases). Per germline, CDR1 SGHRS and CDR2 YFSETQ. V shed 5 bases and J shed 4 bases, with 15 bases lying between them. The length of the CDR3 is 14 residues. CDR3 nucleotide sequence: TGCGCCAGCAGGAGGGACTTGCAAGGAGAGACCCAGTACTTC. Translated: CASRRDLQGETQYF.

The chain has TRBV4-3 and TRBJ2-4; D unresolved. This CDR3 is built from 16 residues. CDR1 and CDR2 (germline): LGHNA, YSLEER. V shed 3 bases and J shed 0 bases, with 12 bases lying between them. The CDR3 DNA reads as TGCGCCAGCAGCCACGACATCAACCTAGCCAAAAACATTCAGTACTTC. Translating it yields CASSHDINLAKNIQYF.

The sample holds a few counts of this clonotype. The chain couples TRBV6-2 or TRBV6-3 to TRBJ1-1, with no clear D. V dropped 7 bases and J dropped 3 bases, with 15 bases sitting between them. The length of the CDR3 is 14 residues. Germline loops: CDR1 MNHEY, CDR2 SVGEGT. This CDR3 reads CASKQGRRDTEAFF. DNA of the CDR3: TGTGCCAGCAAACAAGGGAGAAGGGACACTGAAGCTTTCTTT.

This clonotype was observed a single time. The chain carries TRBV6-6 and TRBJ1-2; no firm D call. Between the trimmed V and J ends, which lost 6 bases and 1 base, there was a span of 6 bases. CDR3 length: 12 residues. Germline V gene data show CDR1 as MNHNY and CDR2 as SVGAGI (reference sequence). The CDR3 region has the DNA TGTGCCAGCAGGGCCCGTAACTATGGCTACACCTTC. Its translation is CASRARNYGYTF.

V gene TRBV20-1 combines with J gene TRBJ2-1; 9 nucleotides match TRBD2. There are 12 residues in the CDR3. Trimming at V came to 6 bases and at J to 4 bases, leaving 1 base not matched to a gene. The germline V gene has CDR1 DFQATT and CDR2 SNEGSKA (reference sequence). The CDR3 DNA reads TGCAGTGCACTAGCGGGTTACAATGAGCAGTTCTTC. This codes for CSALAGYNEQFF.

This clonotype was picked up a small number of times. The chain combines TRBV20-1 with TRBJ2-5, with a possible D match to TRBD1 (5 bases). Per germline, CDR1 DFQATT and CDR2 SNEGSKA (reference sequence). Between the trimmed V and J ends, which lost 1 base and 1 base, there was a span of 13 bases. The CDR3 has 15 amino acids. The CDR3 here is CSARVPGSPQETQYF. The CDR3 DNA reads TGCAGTGCTAGAGTCCCAGGGTCACCCCAAGAGACCCAGTACTTC.

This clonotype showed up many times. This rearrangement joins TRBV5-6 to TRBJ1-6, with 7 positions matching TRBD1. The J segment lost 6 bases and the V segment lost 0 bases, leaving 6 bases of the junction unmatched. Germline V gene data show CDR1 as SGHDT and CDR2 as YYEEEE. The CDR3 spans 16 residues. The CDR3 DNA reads TGTGCCAGCAGCTTGGACAGGGGCCGGCGTAATTCACCCCTCCACTTT. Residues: CASSLDRGRRNSPLHF.

CDR3 protein: CASSQDRGRPETQYF. The CDR3 bases are TGCGCCAGCAGCCAAGATCGCGGTAGGCCAGAGACCCAGTACTTC. This chain links TRBV4-3 with TRBJ2-5; D unclear. This CDR3 spans 15 amino acids. V gave up 0 bases and J gave up 4 bases, with 12 bases separating them. Germline-derived CDR1 and CDR2 are LGHNA and YSLEER.

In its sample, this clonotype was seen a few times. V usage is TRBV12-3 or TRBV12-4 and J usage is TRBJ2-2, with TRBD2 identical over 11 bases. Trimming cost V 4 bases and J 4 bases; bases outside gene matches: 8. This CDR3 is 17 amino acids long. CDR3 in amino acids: CASSSTPLAGGTGELFF. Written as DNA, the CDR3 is TGTGCCAGCAGTTCAACCCCCCTAGCGGGAGGCACCGGGGAGCTGTTTTTT.

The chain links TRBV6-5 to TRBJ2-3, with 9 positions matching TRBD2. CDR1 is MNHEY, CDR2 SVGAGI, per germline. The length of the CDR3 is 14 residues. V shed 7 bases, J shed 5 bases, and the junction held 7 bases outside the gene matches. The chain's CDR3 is CASKRGGARDTQYF. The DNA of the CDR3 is TGTGCCAGCAAACGCGGGGGGGCGCGAGATACGCAGTATTTT.

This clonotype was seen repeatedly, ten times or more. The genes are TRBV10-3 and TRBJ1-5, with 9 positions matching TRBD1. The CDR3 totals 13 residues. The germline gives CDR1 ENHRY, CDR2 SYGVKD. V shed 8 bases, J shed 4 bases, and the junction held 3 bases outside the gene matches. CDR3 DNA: TGTGCCATCGGGGGACAGGGAAATCAGCCCCAGCATTTT. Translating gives CAIGGQGNQPQHF.